This TCR beta chain is drawn from a study of Ad26.COV2.S vaccination and SARS-CoV-2 variants. Study results and caveats: Vaccinees reportedly had broad spike-specific CD8+ and CD4+ T cell responses.

A word on this clone: Antigen unknown.

The V gene lost 5 bases and the J gene lost 2 bases, with 14 bases spanning the gap. The CDR3 totals 15 residues. The germline CDR1 and CDR2 sequences are SGHTA and FQGTGA. Libraries were prepared by immunoSEQ multiplex PCR; TCRdb keeps only in-frame clonotypes and omits some of them. The table shows 85,000 to 120,000 clones, with about three quarters occurring only once. J is TRBJ2-3 and V is TRBV7-3; D is perhaps TRBD1 (7 bases). This clonotype was obtained from a human donor who had recovered from COVID-19. The material sequenced was peripheral blood, taken after recovery from COVID-19. In DNA, the CDR3 is TGTGCCAGCAGCCCGGAGGGGGCCTACACAGATACGCAGTATTTT. Its translation is CASSPEGAYTDTQYF. The full variable domain, completed using reference TRBV7-3 and TRBJ2-3, is GAGVSQTPSNKVTEKGKYVELRCDPISGHTALYWYRQSLGQGPEFLIYFQGTGAADDSGLPNDRFFAVRPEGSVSTLKIQRTERGDSAVYLCASSPEGAYTDTQYFGPGTRLTVL.